This T cell receptor beta chain was retrieved from a study of untreated major depressive disorder. Study-wide findings and caveats: Only three preselected Vbeta families were compared in sequencing. Compared with controls, depressed patients showed more TRBV05-01 (Vbeta 5.1) usage in CD4+ T cells.

Only in-frame clones appear in the TCRdb table, and some are missing; sequencing was by immunoSEQ multiplex PCR. The data contain more than 20,000 clones, over 80% of them seen just once; the ten biggest clones take up 0.31%. CDR1 and CDR2 (germline): SGHTA, FQGNSA. This CDR3 region has 14 residues. With 5 bases removed from V and 3 bases from J, the gap between germline ends came to 13 bases. Regarding this clone: As yet, its antigen is unknown.

The genes are TRBV7-2 and TRBJ2-5, with D perhaps TRBD1 or TRBD2 (5 bases each). Material for sequencing was CD4+ T cells from PBMCs. The sequence was collected from a man aged 25 to 45 in good health. CDR3 in amino acids: CASSPGTQEETQYF. The DNA for the CDR3 is TGTGCCAGCAGCCCCGGGACGCAAGAAGAGACCCAGTACTTC. The complete variable domain, with remaining parts taken from reference TRBV7-2 and TRBJ2-5, reads GAGVSQSPSNKVTEKGKDVELRCDPISGHTALYWYRQSLGQGLEFLIYFQGNSAPDKSGLPSDRFSAERTGGSVSTLTIQRTQQEDSAVYLCASSPGTQEETQYFGPGTRLLVL.